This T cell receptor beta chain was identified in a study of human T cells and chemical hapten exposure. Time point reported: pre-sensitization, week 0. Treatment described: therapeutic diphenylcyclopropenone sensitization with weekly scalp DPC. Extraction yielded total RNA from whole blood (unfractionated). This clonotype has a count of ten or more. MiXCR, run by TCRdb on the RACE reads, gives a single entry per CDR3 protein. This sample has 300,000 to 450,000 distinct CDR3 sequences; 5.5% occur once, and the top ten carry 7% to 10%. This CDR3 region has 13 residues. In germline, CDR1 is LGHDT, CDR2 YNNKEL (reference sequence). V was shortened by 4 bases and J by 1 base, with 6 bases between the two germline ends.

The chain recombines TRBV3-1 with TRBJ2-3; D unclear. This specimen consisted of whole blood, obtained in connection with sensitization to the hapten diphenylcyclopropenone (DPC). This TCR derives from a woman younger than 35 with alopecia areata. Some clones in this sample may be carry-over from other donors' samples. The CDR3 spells CASSREGTDTQYF. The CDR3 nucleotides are TGTGCCAGCAGCCGTGAGGGCACAGATACGCAGTATTTT.